This T cell receptor beta chain is from a study of blood T cell repertoires in COVID-19. TCRdb keeps only in-frame clones here, not all; method: immunoSEQ multiplex PCR. The data hold 200,000 to 300,000 clones, with approximately 86% observed a single time. V shed 7 bases and J 16 bases; nucleotides not matched to a gene: 12. The CDR3 contains 13 residues. CDR1 and CDR2 (germline): MNHEY, SVGAGI. The receptor was isolated from a human donor in a cohort sampled during active COVID-19. This chain links TRBV6-5 with TRBJ2-1; the match to TRBD1 covers 11 bases. The sample was peripheral blood. CDR3 bases: TGTGCCAGCACCGCCCTGGGGACAGGGGGTTACTTCTTC. Translating it yields CASTALGTGGYFF.